The source of this T cell receptor (beta chain) is a study of T-cell memory formation after mild COVID-19. Broader study findings: That cross-reactive memory joined was suggested by some responding clones appearing in pre-infection memory.

One entry per CDR3 protein results from TCRdb running MiXCR on the 5' RACE reads. Among a few hundred thousand distinct CDR3 sequences listed, roughly 17% were seen once. Comments on this clonotype: Its antigen is unidentified.

V lost 1 base and J lost 0, with 9 bases in between. Germline CDR1 and CDR2: SGHVS and FQNEAQ. The CDR3 extends over 16 amino acids. The sample was PBMCs or a T cell subset sorted from them (not recorded which). The gene calls are TRBV7-8 and TRBJ2-2, with D possibly being TRBD1 or TRBD2 (5 bases each). The source of this sequence is a young man who had mild COVID-19 (a few samples of this study predate the infection). Cell type and time point are not known. The CDR3 reads CASSLGWGPNTGELFF. CDR3 sequence (DNA): TGTGCCAGCAGCTTAGGTTGGGGACCGAACACCGGGGAGCTGTTTTTT. Looking up the rest from reference TRBV7-8 and TRBJ2-2 gives the full variable domain: GAGVSQSPRYKVAKRGQDVALRCDPISGHVSLFWYQQALGQGPEFLTYFQNEAQLDKSGLPSDRFFAERPEGSVSTLKIQRTQQEDSAVYLCASSLGWGPNTGELFFGEGSRLTVL.